This is a list of T cell receptor beta chains from one sample in a study of OX40 agonist ivuxolimab in advanced cancers. Measured with immunoSEQ multiplex PCR; TCRdb has only the in-frame clones, and not every one. The data contain under 85,000 clones, about 88% of them singletons. The specimen comprised CD4+ or CD8+ T cells sorted from blood, sampled in a trial of the OX40 agonist ivuxolimab. The origin of the receptors is an adult with an advanced solid tumor such as melanoma, head and neck, liver or kidney cancer. The CDR3 runs from the conserved cysteine through the conserved F or W. D genes are given only for firm matches. Clone size, where shown, is once, few, many, or a class for clones that have expanded.

V: TRBV5-5
size: -
J: TRBJ2-5
D: TRBD2
CDR3: CASSLRLAVGTQYF
DNA: TGTGCCAGCAGCCTAAGACTAGCCGTTGGTACCCAGTACTTC

V: TRBV18
size: -
J: TRBJ2-7
D: -
CDR3: CASSPRSAANGNEQYF
DNA: TGTGCCAGCTCACCAAGATCTGCGGCAAATGGGAACGAGCAGTACTTC

V: TRBV27
size: -
J: TRBJ1-6
D: TRBD1
CDR3: CASSPRQGLDSPLHF
DNA: TGTGCCAGCAGTCCACGACAGGGGTTGGATTCACCCCTCCACTTT

V: TRBV28
size: -
J: TRBJ1-2
D: -
CDR3: CASSSGGYGYTF
DNA: TGTGCCAGCAGCTCCGGGGGCTATGGCTACACCTTC

V: TRBV19
size: -
J: TRBJ1-2
D: -
CDR3: CASKVSSTNYGYTF
DNA: TGTGCCAGTAAGGTTAGCAGTACTAACTATGGCTACACCTTC

V: TRBV28
size: once
J: TRBJ1-5
D: -
CDR3: CASSPSLGSNQPQHF
DNA: TGTGCCAGCAGTCCCTCCCTAGGGAGCAATCAGCCCCAGCATTTT

V: TRBV30
size: -
J: TRBJ1-4
D: -
CDR3: CAWNRALNEKLFF
DNA: TGTGCCTGGAACCGGGCCCTTAATGAAAAACTGTTTTTT

V: TRBV5-1
size: -
J: TRBJ2-4
D: TRBD1
CDR3: CASSEGQGANQYSIQYF
DNA: TGCGCCAGCAGCGAAGGACAGGGGGCGAATCAATACAGCATTCAGTACTTC

V: TRBV19
size: -
J: TRBJ2-5
D: TRBD1
CDR3: CASSTGTGWIEETQYF
DNA: TGTGCCAGTAGTACAGGGACAGGCTGGATTGAGGAGACCCAGTACTTC

V: TRBV14
size: -
J: TRBJ2-2
D: -
CDR3: CASSPRWGLGNTGELFF
DNA: TGTGCCAGCAGCCCCCGGTGGGGTTTAGGGAACACCGGGGAGCTGTTTTTT

V: TRBV27
size: -
J: TRBJ1-4
D: -
CDR3: CASSPESTNEKLFF
DNA: TGTGCCAGCAGCCCAGAATCAACTAATGAAAAACTGTTTTTT

V: TRBV5-5
size: -
J: TRBJ2-3
D: TRBD2
CDR3: CASSLGTSGPDTQYF
DNA: TGTGCCAGCAGCCTCGGGACTAGCGGTCCGGACACGCAGTATTTT

V: TRBV18
size: few
J: TRBJ2-6
D: -
CDR3: CASSPGDGGAGANVLTF
DNA: TGTGCCAGCTCACCGGGGGACGGTGGCGCTGGGGCCAACGTCCTGACTTTC

V: TRBV6-1
size: -
J: TRBJ1-1
D: -
CDR3: CASSEVMNTEAFF
DNA: TGTGCCAGCAGTGAAGTAATGAACACTGAAGCTTTCTTT

V: TRBV18
size: once
J: TRBJ1-1
D: -
CDR3: CASSPMGGAVNTEAFF
DNA: TGTGCCAGCTCACCAATGGGGGGGGCCGTGAACACTGAAGCTTTCTTT

V: TRBV6-5
size: -
J: TRBJ1-1
D: -
CDR3: CASSYYRVNTEAFF
DNA: TGTGCCAGCAGTTACTACAGGGTGAACACTGAAGCTTTCTTT

V: TRBV2
size: -
J: TRBJ2-2
D: -
CDR3: CASSGEVRELFF
DNA: TGTGCCAGCAGTGGGGAGGTCAGGGAGCTGTTTTTT

V: TRBV9
size: -
J: TRBJ2-5
D: TRBD1
CDR3: CASSVGGQGQETQYF
DNA: TGTGCCAGCAGCGTAGGGGGACAGGGGCAGGAGACCCAGTACTTC

V: TRBV19
size: -
J: TRBJ2-3
D: TRBD1
CDR3: CASSIRRQGAGGTDTQYF
DNA: TGTGCCAGTAGTATACGGCGACAGGGGGCGGGGGGCACAGATACGCAGTATTTT

V: TRBV4-2
size: few
J: TRBJ1-5
D: -
CDR3: CASSQGDGAPQHF
DNA: TGTGCCAGCAGCCAAGGGGACGGGGCGCCCCAGCATTTT

V: TRBV7-8
size: -
J: TRBJ2-2
D: -
CDR3: CASSLAVGTYTGELFF
DNA: TGTGCCAGCAGCTTAGCGGTCGGGACCTACACCGGGGAGCTGTTTTTT

V: TRBV5-4
size: -
J: TRBJ1-5
D: -
CDR3: CASSLGQLGPQHF
DNA: TGTGCCAGCAGCCTGGGACAATTGGGGCCCCAGCATTTT

V: TRBV4-1
size: -
J: TRBJ1-3
D: TRBD1
CDR3: CASSQDRETGVGNTIYF
DNA: TGCGCCAGCAGCCAAGATCGGGAGACAGGGGTGGGAAACACCATATATTTT

V: TRBV28
size: -
J: TRBJ1-2
D: -
CDR3: CASSPANYGYTF
DNA: TGTGCCAGCAGTCCGGCTAACTATGGCTACACCTTC

V: TRBV6-1
size: -
J: TRBJ2-7
D: TRBD1
CDR3: CASSAGTANSYEQYF
DNA: TGTGCCAGCAGTGCCGGGACAGCAAACTCCTACGAGCAGTACTTC

V: TRBV30
size: -
J: TRBJ1-2
D: -
CDR3: CAFTGSYGYTF
DNA: TGTGCCTTTACGGGCAGCTATGGCTACACCTTC

V: TRBV5-1
size: -
J: TRBJ2-3
D: TRBD2
CDR3: CASSMGLAGGNTQYF
DNA: TGCGCCAGCAGCATGGGACTAGCGGGAGGTAATACGCAGTATTTT

V: TRBV18
size: -
J: TRBJ2-7
D: -
CDR3: CASSHESGYEQYF
DNA: TGTGCCAGCTCCCACGAGTCGGGCTACGAGCAGTACTTC

V: TRBV5-4
size: -
J: TRBJ1-1
D: -
CDR3: CASSGGEGFPEAFF
DNA: TGTGCCAGCAGCGGGGGTGAGGGTTTCCCTGAAGCTTTCTTT

V: TRBV18
size: once
J: TRBJ2-3
D: -
CDR3: CASSPSEADTQYF
DNA: TGTGCCAGCTCACCGTCGGAGGCGGATACGCAGTATTTT

V: TRBV4-2
size: -
J: TRBJ2-3
D: -
CDR3: CASSQERDTQYF
DNA: TGTGCCAGCAGCCAAGAGAGGGATACGCAGTATTTT

V: TRBV11-2
size: -
J: TRBJ2-1
D: -
CDR3: CASSKTGAPGYNEQFF
DNA: TGTGCCAGCAGCAAGACCGGGGCTCCGGGCTACAATGAGCAGTTCTTC

V: TRBV2
size: once
J: TRBJ2-7
D: -
CDR3: CASSEGTVYEQYF
DNA: TGTGCCAGCAGCGAGGGGACCGTATACGAGCAGTACTTC

V: TRBV30
size: -
J: TRBJ2-7
D: -
CDR3: CAWSYSLSHEQYF
DNA: TGTGCCTGGAGTTATTCCCTCTCCCACGAGCAGTACTTC

V: TRBV7-3
size: -
J: TRBJ2-1
D: -
CDR3: CASSLNPGPDSEQFF
DNA: TGTGCCAGCAGCTTAAATCCGGGTCCGGACTCTGAGCAGTTCTTC

V: TRBV2
size: -
J: TRBJ2-4
D: TRBD1
CDR3: CASSRTGGVKNIQYF
DNA: TGTGCCAGCAGTCGGACAGGGGGCGTCAAAAACATTCAGTACTTC

V: TRBV7-2
size: -
J: TRBJ2-3
D: -
CDR3: CASSWSSVSTDTQYF
DNA: TGTGCCAGCAGCTGGTCTAGCGTTAGCACAGATACGCAGTATTTT

V: TRBV28
size: -
J: TRBJ1-2
D: TRBD1
CDR3: CASRGQGAAYGYTF
DNA: TGTGCCAGCAGGGGACAGGGGGCGGCCTATGGCTACACCTTC

V: TRBV29-1
size: -
J: TRBJ2-7
D: TRBD1
CDR3: CSVGSGGIAEQYF
DNA: TGCAGCGTTGGGTCAGGGGGAATTGCCGAGCAGTACTTC

V: TRBV5-4
size: -
J: TRBJ1-1
D: -
CDR3: CASREDTNTEAFF
DNA: TGTGCCAGCAGGGAAGACACGAACACTGAAGCTTTCTTT

V: TRBV28
size: -
J: TRBJ2-3
D: TRBD2
CDR3: CASNTRAGVGTDTQYF
DNA: TGTGCCAGCAACACTCGGGCGGGAGTGGGCACAGATACGCAGTATTTT

V: TRBV18
size: -
J: TRBJ2-3
D: TRBD2
CDR3: CASSRGTIRGDTQYF
DNA: TGTGCCAGCTCACGCGGGACTATTAGGGGAGATACGCAGTATTTT

V: TRBV19
size: -
J: TRBJ2-5
D: TRBD2
CDR3: CASSMEGTSGRGFETQYF
DNA: TGTGCCAGTAGTATGGAGGGGACTAGCGGGAGGGGGTTTGAGACCCAGTACTTC

V: TRBV9
size: -
J: TRBJ2-2
D: TRBD2
CDR3: CASSVRTSGSGELFF
DNA: TGTGCCAGCAGCGTGCGGACTAGCGGATCCGGGGAGCTGTTTTTT

V: TRBV10-3
size: -
J: TRBJ2-1
D: TRBD2
CDR3: CAISGKSGRGDEQFF
DNA: TGTGCCATCAGTGGAAAAAGCGGGAGAGGGGATGAGCAGTTCTTC

V: TRBV6-6
size: -
J: TRBJ1-2
D: -
CDR3: CASSPTGRPYGYTF
DNA: TGTGCCAGCAGCCCTACAGGGAGACCCTATGGCTACACCTTC

V: TRBV9
size: -
J: TRBJ2-2
D: -
CDR3: CASSASGNTGELFF
DNA: TGTGCCAGCAGCGCCTCCGGGAACACCGGGGAGCTGTTTTTT

V: TRBV29-1
size: few
J: TRBJ2-3
D: -
CDR3: CSAQQGYGTDTQYF
DNA: TGCAGCGCTCAACAGGGTTATGGCACAGATACGCAGTATTTT

V: TRBV6-1
size: -
J: TRBJ2-7
D: TRBD1
CDR3: CASSPRTGGYEQYF
DNA: TGTGCCAGCAGTCCTAGGACAGGGGGCTACGAGCAGTACTTC

V: TRBV19
size: -
J: TRBJ1-5
D: -
CDR3: CASSLSLQPQHF
DNA: TGTGCCAGTAGCCTTTCCCTCCAGCCCCAGCATTTT

V: TRBV6-4
size: -
J: TRBJ2-3
D: -
CDR3: CASSGGASTDTQYF
DNA: TGTGCCAGCAGTGGGGGGGCGAGCACAGATACGCAGTATTTT

V: TRBV7-8
size: few
J: TRBJ2-2
D: -
CDR3: CASSLVPATGNTGELFF
DNA: TGTGCCAGCAGCTTAGTTCCTGCGACGGGGAACACCGGGGAGCTGTTTTTT

V: TRBV29-1
size: few
J: TRBJ2-6
D: -
CDR3: CSVQTGSSSGANVLTF
DNA: TGCAGCGTTCAAACCGGGAGTAGCTCTGGGGCCAACGTCCTGACTTTC